The following is a T cell receptor (beta chain) sequence with its context. Germline CDR1 and CDR2: LNHDA and SQIVND (reference sequence). The ends lost 5 bases at V and 6 bases at J; junction bases unmatched: 8. CDR3 length equals 14 residues. The sample originates from a study of immune cell composition in non-small cell lung cancer. Clones were read by immunoSEQ multiplex PCR, and TCRdb kept only the in-frame ones, dropping some. The sample yields over 1,500 clones, about four fifths seen once. The sample was also reused in another study, on CD4 T cells in lung cancer.

This receptor was identified in a human donor with non-small cell lung cancer. The specimen was lung tumor tissue. The V gene is TRBV19, the J gene TRBJ2-7; the match to TRBD1 covers 9 bases. The CDR3: CASSLRDRVVEQYF. The CDR3 DNA reads TGTGCCAGTAGTCTCAGGGACAGGGTGGTCGAGCAGTACTTC.